This TCR beta chain was retrieved from a study of control samples from healthy donors and cancer patients. Germline assignment: CDR1 LGHNA and CDR2 YSLEER. The CDR3 sequence is 13 residues long. The V and J ends lost 6 bases and 8 bases respectively, with 13 bases between them. Assay used: immunoSEQ multiplex PCR; TCRdb lists only in-frame clones, some missing. The profile covers 150,000 to 200,000 clones, with 92% appearing a single time and approximately 0.7% taken by the ten largest. The TCR was taken from a woman aged 25-40 years in good health. The sample was blood. The rearrangement links TRBV4-3 to TRBJ2-2; D ambiguous. CDR3 sequence: CASRQSMRGELFF. The CDR3 DNA sequence: TGCGCCAGCAGACAAAGCATGCGGGGGGAGCTGTTTTTT.